This T cell receptor beta chain was found in a study of a mutant IDH1 vaccine in newly diagnosed glioma (dated by TCRdb to about 2021). Some background on the complete study: Of the approximately 34 treated patients, around 62% were male and 37.5% were female, and a mean age of about 37 years was recorded. Peripheral blood was collected at six visits: V03 (baseline), V05, V07, V10, V12 and V13. Before enrollment, most patients had been given radiochemotherapy with temozolomide as standard therapy, while the rest had received either radiotherapy alone or temozolomide alone. Longitudinal TCRB deep sequencing was performed for roughly 24 treated patients wherever samples were available for exploratory analyses.

The germline V and J ends show losses of 7 bases and 0 bases respectively, and no gene match explains 5 bases of the junction. CDR1 and CDR2 (LGHNA, YNFKEQ) derive from the germline V gene. From the cysteine through the phenylalanine, the CDR3 covers 15 amino acids. Left in the record is the CDR3 DNA by itself, 45 bases read in frame from the first base. The library came from the immunoSEQ multiplex PCR assay. Following the manufacturer's protocol, the hsTCRB Kit was used to amplify rearranged TCR beta chain sequences. TCRB libraries were sequenced on an Illumina MiSeq. For the original study's pipeline: Demultiplexing, trimming and gene mapping were performed with the kit vendor's proprietary platform. TCRdb carries this immuneACCESS record with in-frame sequences only. Its versions omit some clonotypes, under half of them owing to an unresolved V gene in the studies checked, with the rest unexplained. That table furnishes V, J and clone size, whereas the DNA furnished D and trimming. The sample profile shows some 19,000 clones; roughly 88% of them were found once. Jointly, the top ten make up around 5.8% of the sample.

About this clone: Its antigen remains unidentified. The input lacks base qualities; no much larger clone sits a single base away.

What the research found in general, with its limitations: Selection of PBMC samples for TCRB deep sequencing was based on availability. No apparent relationship was observed between pseudoprogression and alterations in the top peripheral T cell clonotypes detected by TCRB sequencing. It was noted by the authors that analyses of patient blood samples could not be reproduced owing to sample limitations. Immune responses induced by the vaccine were seen in more than 85% of patients across multiple MHC alleles.

The sample's time point, from its label and the paper: baseline, week 1 (first vaccination visit). Per the publication, the treatment or condition label means: pre-vaccination baseline after standard-of-care therapy. Newly diagnosed WHO grade 3 or 4 IDH1-mutant astrocytomas showing loss of nuclear ATRX were present in the donors. The samples were drawn from NOA16, a multicentre, single-arm, open-label phase I trial in Germany that tested a mutant IDH1 peptide vaccine in humans for the first time. Visit V03 blood draws served as the baseline sample for immunogenicity testing. Genomic DNA for TCRB sequencing was extracted from EDTA blood using the DNeasy Blood and Tissue Kit.

The sample was PBMCs, taken from a glioma patient treated with radiotherapy, temozolomide or both. The chain uses TRBV4-2 and TRBJ1-1; 10 central bases correspond to TRBD1. This clonotype was obtained from a man aged 40-49 years with glioma. The DNA sequence is as follows: TGTGCCAGCAACCGGGACAGGGGTCTGAACACTGAAGCTTTCTTT. This sequence encodes CASNRDRGLNTEAFF.